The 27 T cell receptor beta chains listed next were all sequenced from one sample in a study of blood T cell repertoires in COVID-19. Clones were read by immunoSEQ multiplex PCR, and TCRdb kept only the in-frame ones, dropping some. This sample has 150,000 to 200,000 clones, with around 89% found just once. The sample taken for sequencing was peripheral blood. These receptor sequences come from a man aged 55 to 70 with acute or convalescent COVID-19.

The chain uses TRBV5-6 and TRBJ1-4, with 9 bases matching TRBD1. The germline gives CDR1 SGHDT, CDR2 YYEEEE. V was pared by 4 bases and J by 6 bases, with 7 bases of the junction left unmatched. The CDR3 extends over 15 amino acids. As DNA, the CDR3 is TGTGCCAGCAGCATACAGGGGGCGGCTTATGAAAAACTGTTTTTT. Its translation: CASSIQGAAYEKLFF.

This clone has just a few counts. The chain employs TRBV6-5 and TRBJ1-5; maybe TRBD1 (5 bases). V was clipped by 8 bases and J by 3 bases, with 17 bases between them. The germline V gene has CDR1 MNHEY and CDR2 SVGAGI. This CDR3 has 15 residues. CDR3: CASLAEWGLNQPQHF. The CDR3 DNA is TGTGCCAGCCTCGCGGAGTGGGGACTCAATCAGCCCCAGCATTTT.

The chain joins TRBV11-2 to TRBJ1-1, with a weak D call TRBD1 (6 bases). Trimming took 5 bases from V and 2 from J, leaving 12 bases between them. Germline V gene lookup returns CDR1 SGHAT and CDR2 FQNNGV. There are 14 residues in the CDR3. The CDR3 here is CASSPHRDNTEAFF. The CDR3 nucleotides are TGTGCCAGCAGCCCACACAGGGATAACACTGAAGCTTTCTTT. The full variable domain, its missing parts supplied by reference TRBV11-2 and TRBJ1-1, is EAGVAQSPRYKIIEKRQSVAFWCNPISGHATLYWYQQILGQGPKLLIQFQNNGVVDDSQLPKDRFSAERLKGVDSTLKIQPAKLEDSAVYLCASSPHRDNTEAFFGQGTRLTVV.

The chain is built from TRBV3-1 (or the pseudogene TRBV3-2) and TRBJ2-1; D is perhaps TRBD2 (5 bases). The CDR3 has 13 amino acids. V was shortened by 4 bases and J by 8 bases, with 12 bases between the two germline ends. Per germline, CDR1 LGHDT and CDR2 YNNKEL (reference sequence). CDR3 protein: CASSLGGLDEQFF. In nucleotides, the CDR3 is TGTGCCAGCAGCCTTGGCGGGTTGGATGAGCAGTTCTTC.

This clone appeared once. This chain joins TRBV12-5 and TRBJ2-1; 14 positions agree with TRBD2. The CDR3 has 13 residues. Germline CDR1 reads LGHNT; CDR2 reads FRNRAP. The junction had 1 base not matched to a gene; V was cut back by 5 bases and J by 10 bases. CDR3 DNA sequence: TGTGCTAGTGGTCGACTAGCGGGAGGGGAGCAGTTCTTC. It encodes CASGRLAGGEQFF.

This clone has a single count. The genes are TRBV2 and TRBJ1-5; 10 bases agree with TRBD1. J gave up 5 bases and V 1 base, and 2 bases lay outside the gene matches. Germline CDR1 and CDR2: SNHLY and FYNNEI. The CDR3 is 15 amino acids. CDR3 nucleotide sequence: TGTGCCAGCAGTGAAGGGACAGGGGGGTATCAGCCCCAGCATTTT. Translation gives CASSEGTGGYQPQHF.

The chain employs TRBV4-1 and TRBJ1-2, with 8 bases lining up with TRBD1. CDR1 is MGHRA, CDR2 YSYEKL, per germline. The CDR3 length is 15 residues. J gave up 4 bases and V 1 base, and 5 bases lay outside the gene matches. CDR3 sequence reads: CASSQADREAYGYTF. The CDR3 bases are TGCGCCAGCAGCCAAGCGGACAGGGAGGCCTATGGCTACACCTTC.

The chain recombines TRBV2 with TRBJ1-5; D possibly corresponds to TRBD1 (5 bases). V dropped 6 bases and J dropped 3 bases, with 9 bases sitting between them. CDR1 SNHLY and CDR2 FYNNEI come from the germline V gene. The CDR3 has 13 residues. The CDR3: CASSRGINQPQHF. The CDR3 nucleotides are TGTGCCAGCAGCCGGGGGATCAATCAGCCCCAGCATTTT.

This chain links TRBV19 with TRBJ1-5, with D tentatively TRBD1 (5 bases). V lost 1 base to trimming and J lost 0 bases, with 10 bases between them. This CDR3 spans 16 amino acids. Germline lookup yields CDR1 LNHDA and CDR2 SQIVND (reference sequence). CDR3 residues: CASSIGAGFSNQPQHF. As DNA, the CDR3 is TGTGCCAGTAGTATAGGGGCAGGGTTTAGCAATCAGCCCCAGCATTTT.

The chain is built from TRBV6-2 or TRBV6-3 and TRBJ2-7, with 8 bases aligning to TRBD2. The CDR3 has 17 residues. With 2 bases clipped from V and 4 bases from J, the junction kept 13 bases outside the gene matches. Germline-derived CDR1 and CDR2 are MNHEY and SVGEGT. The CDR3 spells CASSYQEYSGSFYEQYF. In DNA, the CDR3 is TGTGCCAGCAGTTACCAGGAATACAGCGGGAGTTTTTACGAGCAGTACTTC.

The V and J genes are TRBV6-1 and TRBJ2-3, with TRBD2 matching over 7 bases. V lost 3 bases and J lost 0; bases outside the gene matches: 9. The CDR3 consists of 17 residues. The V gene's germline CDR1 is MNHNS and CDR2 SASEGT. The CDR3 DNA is TGTGCCAGCAGTGATAGGTGGGGGGGTACTAGCACAGATACGCAGTATTTT. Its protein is CASSDRWGGTSTDTQYF.

As DNA, the CDR3 is TGTGCTAGTGGTTTGGGGGTAGAGCGCACCGGGGAGCTGTTTTTT. The encoded protein is CASGLGVERTGELFF. This rearrangement joins TRBV12-5 to TRBJ2-2, with D uncertain. V dropped 1 base and J dropped 4 bases, with 10 bases sitting between them. This CDR3 is built from 15 residues. CDR1 and CDR2 (germline): LGHNT, FRNRAP.

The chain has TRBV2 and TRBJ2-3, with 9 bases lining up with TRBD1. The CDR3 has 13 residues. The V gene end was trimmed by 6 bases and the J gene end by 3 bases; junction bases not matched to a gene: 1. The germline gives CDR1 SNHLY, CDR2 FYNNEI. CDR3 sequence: CASRQGATDTQYF. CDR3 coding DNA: TGTGCCAGCAGACAGGGGGCTACAGATACGCAGTATTTT.

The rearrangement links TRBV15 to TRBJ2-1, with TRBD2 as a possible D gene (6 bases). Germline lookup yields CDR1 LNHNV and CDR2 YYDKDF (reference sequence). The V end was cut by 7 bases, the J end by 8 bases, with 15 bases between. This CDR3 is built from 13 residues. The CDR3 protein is CATTGGRADEQFF. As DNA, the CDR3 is TGTGCCACCACCGGGGGAAGGGCCGATGAGCAGTTCTTC.

The CDR3: CATSRALLRDSPLINEQFF. CDR3 nucleotides: TGTGCCACCAGCAGAGCCCTCCTCCGGGACTCGCCCTTAATCAATGAGCAGTTCTTC. The chain joins TRBV15 to TRBJ2-1; perhaps TRBD2 as D (6 bases). Per the germline V gene, CDR1 is LNHNV and CDR2 is YYDKDF (reference sequence). The CDR3 has 19 residues. Trimming shortened V by 1 base and J by 6 bases, and 25 bases separated the two germline ends.

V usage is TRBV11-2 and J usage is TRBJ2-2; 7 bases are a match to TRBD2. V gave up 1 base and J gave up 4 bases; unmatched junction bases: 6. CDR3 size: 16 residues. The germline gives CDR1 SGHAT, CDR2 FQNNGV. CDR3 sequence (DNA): TGTGCCAGCAGCTTAGCCCTAGCGGCGAGCACCGGGGAGCTGTTTTTT. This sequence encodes CASSLALAASTGELFF.

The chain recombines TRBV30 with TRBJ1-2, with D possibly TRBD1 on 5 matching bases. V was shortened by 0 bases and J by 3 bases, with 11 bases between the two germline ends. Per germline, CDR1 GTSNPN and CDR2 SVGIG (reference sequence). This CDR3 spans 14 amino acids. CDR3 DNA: TGTGCCTGGAGTGTGCAGGGTACACACTATGGCTACACCTTC. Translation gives CAWSVQGTHYGYTF.

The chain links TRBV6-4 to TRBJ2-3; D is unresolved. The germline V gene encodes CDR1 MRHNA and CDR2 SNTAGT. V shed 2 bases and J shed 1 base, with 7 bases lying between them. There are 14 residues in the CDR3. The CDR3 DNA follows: TGTGCCAGCAGTGACAACACCGGCACAGATACGCAGTATTTT. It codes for CASSDNTGTDTQYF.

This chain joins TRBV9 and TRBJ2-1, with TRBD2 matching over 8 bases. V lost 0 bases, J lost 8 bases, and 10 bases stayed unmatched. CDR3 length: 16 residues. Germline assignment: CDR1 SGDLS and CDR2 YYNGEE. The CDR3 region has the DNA TGTGCCAGCAGCGTAGTTTCGGGGGGGGCCAGCTATGAGCAGTTCTTC. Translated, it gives CASSVVSGGASYEQFF. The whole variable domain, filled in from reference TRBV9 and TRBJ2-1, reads DSGVTQTPKHLITATGQRVTLRCSPRSGDLSVYWYQQSLDQGLQFLIQYYNGEERAKGNILERFSAQQFPDLHSELNLSSLELGDSALYFCASSVVSGGASYEQFFGPGTRLTVL.

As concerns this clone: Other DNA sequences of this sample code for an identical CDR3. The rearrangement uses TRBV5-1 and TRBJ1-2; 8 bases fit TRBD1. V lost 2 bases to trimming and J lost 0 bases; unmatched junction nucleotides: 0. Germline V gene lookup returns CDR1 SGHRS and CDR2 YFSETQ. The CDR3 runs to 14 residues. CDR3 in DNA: TGCGCCAGCAGCTTACAGGGGGCTAACTATGGCTACACCTTC. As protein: CASSLQGANYGYTF.

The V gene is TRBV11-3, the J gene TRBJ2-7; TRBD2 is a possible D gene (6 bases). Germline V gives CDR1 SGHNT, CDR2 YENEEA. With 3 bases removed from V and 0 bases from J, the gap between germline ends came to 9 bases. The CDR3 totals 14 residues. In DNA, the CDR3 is TGTGCCAGCAGCTTCGGGGGACCCTCCTACGAGCAGTACTTC. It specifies CASSFGGPSYEQYF.

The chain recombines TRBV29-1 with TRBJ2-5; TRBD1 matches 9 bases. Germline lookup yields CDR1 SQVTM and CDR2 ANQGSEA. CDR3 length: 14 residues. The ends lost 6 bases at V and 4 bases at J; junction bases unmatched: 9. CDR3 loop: CSVKSGQGGETQYF. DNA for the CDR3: TGCAGCGTAAAATCGGGACAGGGAGGAGAGACCCAGTACTTC.

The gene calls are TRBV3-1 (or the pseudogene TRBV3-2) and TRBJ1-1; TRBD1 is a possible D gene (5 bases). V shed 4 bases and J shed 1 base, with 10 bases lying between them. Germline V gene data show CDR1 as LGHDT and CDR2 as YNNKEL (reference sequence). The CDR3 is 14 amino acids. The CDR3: CASSLTDRNTEAFF. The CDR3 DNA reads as TGTGCCAGCAGCCTGACAGACAGGAACACTGAAGCTTTCTTT.

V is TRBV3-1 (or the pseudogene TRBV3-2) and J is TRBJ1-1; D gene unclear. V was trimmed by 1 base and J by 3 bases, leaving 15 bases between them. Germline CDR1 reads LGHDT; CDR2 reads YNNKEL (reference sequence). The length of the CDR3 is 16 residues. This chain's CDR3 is CASSQVGAGKHTEAFF. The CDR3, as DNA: TGTGCCAGCAGCCAAGTAGGAGCGGGGAAACACACTGAAGCTTTCTTT.

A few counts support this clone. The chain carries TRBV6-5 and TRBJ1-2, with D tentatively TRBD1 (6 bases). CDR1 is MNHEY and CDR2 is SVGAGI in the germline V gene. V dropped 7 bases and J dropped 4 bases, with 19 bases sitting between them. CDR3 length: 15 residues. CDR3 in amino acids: CASTQAGGAGYGYTF. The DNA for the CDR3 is TGTGCCAGCACTCAGGCGGGGGGCGCAGGCTATGGCTACACCTTC.

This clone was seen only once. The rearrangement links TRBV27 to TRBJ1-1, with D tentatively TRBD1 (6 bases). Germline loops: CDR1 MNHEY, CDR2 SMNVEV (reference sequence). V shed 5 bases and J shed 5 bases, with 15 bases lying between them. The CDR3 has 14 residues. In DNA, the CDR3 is TGTGCCAGCAGTGTTTTTAAAGGGGGAACTGAAGCTTTCTTT. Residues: CASSVFKGGTEAFF.

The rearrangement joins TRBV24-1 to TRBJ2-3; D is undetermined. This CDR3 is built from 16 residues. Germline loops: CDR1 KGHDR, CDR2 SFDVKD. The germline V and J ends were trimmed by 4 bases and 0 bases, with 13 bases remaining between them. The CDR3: CATSDRRLGSTDTQYF. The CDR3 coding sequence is TGTGCCACCAGTGACCGACGACTTGGGAGCACAGATACGCAGTATTTT.